This TCR beta chain derives from a study of long-term antiretroviral therapy in people with HIV. In the study overall: The 2015 recommendation for immediate ART came about a decade after the earliest samples.

Broader study findings: In samples taken after ART, diversity increased but remained below transplant donor control levels.

With respect to this clone: Its antigen is undetermined.

Running of the v3.0 immunoSEQ assay took place at survey level. Sequenced by immunoSEQ multiplex PCR; TCRdb stores in-frame clones only, minus some. This table has approximately 21,000 clones, 82% appearing once. The CDR3 has 16 residues. Trimming stripped 2 bases from V and 0 bases from J, with 13 bases between. The germline V gene has CDR1 MNHNS and CDR2 SASEGT. The origin of this receptor is a man aged 45 to 65 with HIV. The rearrangement joins TRBV6-1 to TRBJ1-1; TRBD1 is a possible D gene (5 bases). This specimen consisted of unsorted PBMCs, obtained 0.3 years after starting antiretroviral therapy. The CDR3 reads CASSEHGGYLNTEAFF. The CDR3 bases are TGTGCCAGCAGTGAACATGGGGGGTACCTGAACACTGAAGCTTTCTTT.